In this sample, the clone carrying this T cell receptor (beta chain) turned up a few times. The antigen is undetermined. This CDR3 region has 13 residues. Germline CDR1 and CDR2: SGHRS and YFSETQ. With 1 base removed from V and 7 bases from J, the gap between germline ends came to 11 bases. Full-length variable regions came from constant-region reverse primers plus semi-nested Nested Universal Primer A PCR. MiXCR, applied by TCRdb to the 5' RACE reads, yields one record per CDR3 protein. Among about 62,000 distinct CDR3 sequences listed, more than 25% were seen once. Study-wide results and limits: Tumor Treg TCRs overlapped most with tumor naive CD4+ cells.

Sequencing was carried out using tumor-infiltrating naive CD4+ T cells sorted from the breast tumor. Subset denoted: naive CD4+ T cells, CD4+CD45RA+CD25-. The chain is built from TRBV5-1 and TRBJ1-1, with D uncertain. This TCR derives from a female donor with breast cancer. CDR3: CASSLSRRREAFF. CDR3 sequence (DNA): TGCGCCAGCAGCTTGTCTCGACGACGTGAAGCTTTCTTT.